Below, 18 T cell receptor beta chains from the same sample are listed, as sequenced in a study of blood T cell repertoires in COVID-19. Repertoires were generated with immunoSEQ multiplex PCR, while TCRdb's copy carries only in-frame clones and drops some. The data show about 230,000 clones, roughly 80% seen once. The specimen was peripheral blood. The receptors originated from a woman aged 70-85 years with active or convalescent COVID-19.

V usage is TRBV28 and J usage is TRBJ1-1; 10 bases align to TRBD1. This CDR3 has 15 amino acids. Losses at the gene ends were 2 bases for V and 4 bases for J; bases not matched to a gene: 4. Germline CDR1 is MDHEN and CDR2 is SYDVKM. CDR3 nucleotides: TGTGCCAGCAGTTTACTGGACAGGGGGACCACTGAAGCTTTCTTT. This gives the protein CASSLLDRGTTEAFF.

The CDR3 region is CASSLFGQGGYEQYF. CDR3 DNA: TGTGCCAGCAGCTTATTCGGACAGGGGGGTTACGAGCAGTACTTC. This chain links TRBV7-2 with TRBJ2-7; 10 nucleotides agree with TRBD1. CDR1 is SGHTA, CDR2 FQGNSA, per germline. The CDR3 extends over 15 amino acids. V trimming: 2 bases; J trimming: 4 bases; junction bases outside the gene matches: 5.

Here the CDR3 DNA reads TGTGCCAGCAGCTTAGTGAGCGGGGGGGCCGCCAATGAGCAGTTCTTC. It yields the protein CASSLVSGGAANEQFF. The chain employs TRBV7-2 and TRBJ2-1; 10 bases are shared with TRBD2. V gave up 1 base and J gave up 6 bases; unmatched junction bases: 6. The CDR3 is 16 residues long. Germline V lookup: CDR1 SGHTA, CDR2 FQGNSA. Filled out from reference TRBV7-2 and TRBJ2-1, the complete variable domain reads GAGVSQSPSNKVTEKGKDVELRCDPISGHTALYWYRQSLGQGLEFLIYFQGNSAPDKSGLPSDRFSAERTGGSVSTLTIQRTQQEDSAVYLCASSLVSGGAANEQFFGPGTRLTVL.

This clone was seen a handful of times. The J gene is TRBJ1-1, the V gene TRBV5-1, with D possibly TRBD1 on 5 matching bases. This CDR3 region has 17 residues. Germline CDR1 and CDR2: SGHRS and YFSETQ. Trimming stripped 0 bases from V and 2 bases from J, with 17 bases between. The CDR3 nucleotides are TGCGCCAGCAGCTTGGTCGGTTTTGGGGGAGGTAACACTGAAGCTTTCTTT. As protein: CASSLVGFGGGNTEAFF.

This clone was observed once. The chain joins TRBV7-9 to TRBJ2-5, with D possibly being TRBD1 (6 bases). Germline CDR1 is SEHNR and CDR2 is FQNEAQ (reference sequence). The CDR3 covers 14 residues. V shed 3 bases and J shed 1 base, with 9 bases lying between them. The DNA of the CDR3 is TGTGCCAGCAGCTTCCAGACAGGCCAAGAGACCCAGTACTTC. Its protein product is CASSFQTGQETQYF.

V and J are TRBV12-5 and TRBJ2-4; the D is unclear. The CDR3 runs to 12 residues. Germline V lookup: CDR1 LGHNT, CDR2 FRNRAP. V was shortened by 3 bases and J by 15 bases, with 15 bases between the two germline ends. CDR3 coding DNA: TGTGCTAGTGGTTTAGCCCATGGGCCATGGTACTTC. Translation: CASGLAHGPWYF.

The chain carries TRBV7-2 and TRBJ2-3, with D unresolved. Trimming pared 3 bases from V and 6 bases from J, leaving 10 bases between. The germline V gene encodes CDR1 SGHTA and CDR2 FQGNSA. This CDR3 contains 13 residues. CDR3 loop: CASSFSGRDTQYF. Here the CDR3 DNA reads TGTGCCAGCAGCTTTTCAGGAAGGGATACGCAGTATTTT.

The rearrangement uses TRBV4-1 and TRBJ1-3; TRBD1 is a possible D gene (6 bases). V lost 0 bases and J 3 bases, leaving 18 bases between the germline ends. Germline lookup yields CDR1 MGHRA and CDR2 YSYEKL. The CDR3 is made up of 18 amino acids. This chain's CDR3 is CASSQDSAGEGYGNTIYF. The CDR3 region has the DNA TGCGCCAGCAGCCAAGATTCAGCAGGGGAGGGATATGGAAACACCATATATTTT.

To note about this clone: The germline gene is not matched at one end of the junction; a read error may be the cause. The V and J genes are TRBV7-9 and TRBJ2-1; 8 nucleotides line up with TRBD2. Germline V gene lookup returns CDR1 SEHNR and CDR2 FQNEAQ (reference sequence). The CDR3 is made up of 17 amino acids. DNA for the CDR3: TGTGCCAGCAGCCTAGCCCGCGGGGGGAGCTCCTACAATGAGCAGTTCTTC. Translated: CASSLARGGSSYNEQFF.

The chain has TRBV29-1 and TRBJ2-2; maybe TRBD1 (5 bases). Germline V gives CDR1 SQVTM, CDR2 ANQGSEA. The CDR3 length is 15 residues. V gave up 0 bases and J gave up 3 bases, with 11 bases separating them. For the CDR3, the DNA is TGCAGCGTTGAAGAGGGGTCAGGGTACACCGGGGAGCTGTTTTTT. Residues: CSVEEGSGYTGELFF.

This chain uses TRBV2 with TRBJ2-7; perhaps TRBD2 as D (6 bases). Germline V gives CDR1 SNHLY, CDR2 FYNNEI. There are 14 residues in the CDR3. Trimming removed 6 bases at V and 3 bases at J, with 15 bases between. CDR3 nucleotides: TGTGCCAGCAGCGTCCAGGGAGGACTCTACGAGCAGTACTTC. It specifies CASSVQGGLYEQYF.

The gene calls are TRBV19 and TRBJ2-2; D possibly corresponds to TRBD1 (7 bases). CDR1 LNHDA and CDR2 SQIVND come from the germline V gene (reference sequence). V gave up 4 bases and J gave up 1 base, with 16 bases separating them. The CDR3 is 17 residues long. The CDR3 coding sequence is TGTGCCAGTAGTAAGGGGGCGACCGGGGGGAACACCGGGGAGCTGTTTTTT. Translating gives CASSKGATGGNTGELFF.

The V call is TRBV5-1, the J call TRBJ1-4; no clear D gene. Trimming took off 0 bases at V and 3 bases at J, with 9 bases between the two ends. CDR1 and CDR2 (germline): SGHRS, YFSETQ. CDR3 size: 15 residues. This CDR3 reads CASSLDRTPNEKLFF. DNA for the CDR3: TGCGCCAGCAGCTTGGATCGTACACCTAATGAAAAACTGTTTTTT. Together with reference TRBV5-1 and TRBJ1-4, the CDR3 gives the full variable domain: KAGVTQTPRYLIKTRGQQVTLSCSPISGHRSVSWYQQTPGQGLQFLFEYFSETQRNKGNFPGRFSGRQFSNSRSEMNVSTLELGDSALYLCASSLDRTPNEKLFFGSGTQLSVL.

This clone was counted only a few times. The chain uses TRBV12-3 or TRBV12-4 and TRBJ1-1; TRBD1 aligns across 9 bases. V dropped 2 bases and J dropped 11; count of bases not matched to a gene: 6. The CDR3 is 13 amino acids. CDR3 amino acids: CASSLTGGEGAFF. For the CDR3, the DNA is TGTGCCAGCAGTTTAACAGGGGGCGAGGGGGCTTTCTTT.

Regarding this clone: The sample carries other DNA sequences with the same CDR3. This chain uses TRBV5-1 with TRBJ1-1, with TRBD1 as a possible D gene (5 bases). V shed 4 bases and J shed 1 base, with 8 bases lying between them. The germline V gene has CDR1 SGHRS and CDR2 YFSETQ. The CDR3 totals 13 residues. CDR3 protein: CASSLDRNTEAFF. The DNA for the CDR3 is TGCGCCAGCAGCCTAGACAGGAACACTGAAGCTTTCTTT.

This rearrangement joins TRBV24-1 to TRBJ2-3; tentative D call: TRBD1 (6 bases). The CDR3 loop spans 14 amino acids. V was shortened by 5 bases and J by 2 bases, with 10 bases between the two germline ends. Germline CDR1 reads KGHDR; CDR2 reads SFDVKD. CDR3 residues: CATSARGLTDTQYF. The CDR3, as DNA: TGTGCCACCAGTGCCAGGGGTCTCACAGATACGCAGTATTTT.

The CDR3 DNA follows: TGTGCCAGCAGGAGTGGGGCCGAAGCCTACGAGCAGTACTTC. Amino acid sequence: CASRSGAEAYEQYF. The V gene is TRBV11-2, the J gene TRBJ2-7; TRBD1 might be the D (5 bases). The V end was cut by 6 bases, the J end by 2 bases, with 14 bases between. This CDR3 has 14 residues. The V gene's germline CDR1 is SGHAT and CDR2 FQNNGV. Combining the CDR3 with reference TRBV11-2 and TRBJ2-7 gives the whole variable domain EAGVAQSPRYKIIEKRQSVAFWCNPISGHATLYWYQQILGQGPKLLIQFQNNGVVDDSQLPKDRFSAERLKGVDSTLKIQPAKLEDSAVYLCASRSGAEAYEQYFGPGTRLTVT.

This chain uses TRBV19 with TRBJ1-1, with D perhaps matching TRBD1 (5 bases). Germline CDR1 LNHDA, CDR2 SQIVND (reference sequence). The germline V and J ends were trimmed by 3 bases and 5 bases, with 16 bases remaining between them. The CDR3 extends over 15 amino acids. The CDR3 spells CASSIVWQGRTEAFF. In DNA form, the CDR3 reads TGTGCCAGTAGTATTGTTTGGCAGGGAAGGACTGAAGCTTTCTTT.